These 2 T cell receptor beta chains came from one sample sequenced in a study of OX40 agonist ivuxolimab in advanced cancers. Repertoires were generated with immunoSEQ multiplex PCR, while TCRdb's copy carries only in-frame clones and drops some. This table holds roughly 28,000 clones, under 90% found once. The sequenced sample was CD4+ or CD8+ T cells sorted from blood, obtained in a trial of the OX40 agonist ivuxolimab. Receptors originate from an adult with an advanced solid tumor such as melanoma, head and neck, liver or kidney cancer.

The chain employs TRBV19 and TRBJ1-3, with TRBD1 as a possible D gene (5 bases). CDR3 length: 13 residues. Germline CDR1 is LNHDA and CDR2 is SQIVND (reference sequence). Trimming removed 4 bases from V and 4 bases from J, with 8 bases in between. CDR3 protein: CASSTGPGNTIYF. In nucleotides, the CDR3 is TGTGCCAGTAGTACAGGGCCCGGAAACACCATATATTTT.

The rearrangement links TRBV6-1 to TRBJ1-1, with 11 nucleotides matching TRBD1. Germline CDR1 MNHNS, CDR2 SASEGT. This CDR3 is 11 amino acids long. V lost 6 bases and J lost 9; bases outside the gene matches: 0. The CDR3 nucleotides read TGTGCCAGCAGGGACAGGGGGCAAGCTTTCTTT. Its translation: CASRDRGQAFF.